The sequence of this T cell receptor beta chain was determined in a study of blood T cell repertoires in COVID-19. In the study overall: Acute and convalescent COVID-19 specimens originated in the United States, Italy and Spain.

Germline CDR1 is GTSNPN and CDR2 is SVGIG (reference sequence). V lost 2 bases to trimming and J lost 0 bases, with 7 bases between them. This CDR3 is 13 amino acids long. The data were produced by immunoSEQ multiplex PCR, yet TCRdb's version contains in-frame clones alone and is incomplete. The top ten clones hold around 8.3% of a sample with 130,000 to 150,000 clones, just under 90% of them seen once. The sequencing input was peripheral blood. This sequence was found in a woman in her forties or fifties with active or convalescent COVID-19. The chain recombines TRBV30 with TRBJ1-1; D is possibly TRBD1 (5 bases). CDR3 bases: TGTGCCTGGAGTCAGGGCCTGAACACTGAAGCTTTCTTT. Translation gives CAWSQGLNTEAFF. The full variable domain, in which reference TRBV30 and TRBJ1-1 provide the parts outside the CDR3, is SQTIHQWPATLVQPVGSPLSLECTVEGTSNPNLYWYRQAAGRGLQLLFYSVGIGQISSEVPQNLSASRPQDRQFILSSKKLLLSDSGFYLCAWSQGLNTEAFFGQGTRLTVV.